This TCR beta chain was sequenced for a study of blood T cells in healthy people across ages. Primers used in a second PCR of about 6 to 11 cycles were a sample-barcoded 5' primer and a J-beta primer mix. All samples gave at least 2.5 million CDR3-containing paired-end reads. Using its own MiXCR run on the 5' RACE reads, TCRdb lists one record per CDR3 protein. The sample contains hundreds of thousands of distinct CDR3 sequences, about 54% of which appear only once. The CDR3 is 15 residues long. Per the germline V gene, CDR1 is LNHDA and CDR2 is SQIVND (reference sequence). The V and J ends lost 3 bases and 1 base respectively, with 13 bases between them.

The chain recombines TRBV19 with TRBJ2-7, with D possibly being TRBD1 or TRBD2 (5 bases each). Sequencing was performed on blood. This sequence was found in a man between 60 and 75 years old in good health. The CDR3 loop reads CASSIFRDGSYEQYF. CDR3 nucleotide sequence: TGTGCCAGTAGTATTTTCCGGGACGGATCCTACGAGCAGTACTTC.